The next 6 T cell receptor beta chains were all read from a single sample in a study of graft-versus-host responses after intestinal transplantation. Measured with immunoSEQ multiplex PCR; TCRdb has only the in-frame clones, and not every one. The table records tens of thousands of clones, around 90% of them present only once. Their specific antigens are unknown. This material consisted of unstimulated CD8+ T cells sorted from spleen or lymph node cells, taken before intestinal transplant. These receptor sequences come from a human donor who received an intestinal transplant.

V is TRBV6-1 and J is TRBJ1-1; D gene unclear. From germline, CDR1 is MNHNS and CDR2 SASEGT. The V end lost 3 bases, the J end lost 1 base, and 15 bases lay between the germline ends. This CDR3 is built from 16 residues. DNA for the CDR3: TGTGCCAGCAGTGACAGTCCAAACCGCCCGAACACTGAAGCTTTCTTT. This sequence encodes CASSDSPNRPNTEAFF.

This chain uses TRBV7-9 with TRBJ1-5; possibly TRBD1 for D (5 bases). CDR1 is SEHNR, CDR2 FQNEAQ, per germline (reference sequence). The CDR3 sequence is 16 residues long. Trimming removed 1 base at V and 2 bases at J, with 12 bases between. For the CDR3, the DNA is TGTGCCAGCAGCTTAGGGGGGGGGATTGGCAATCAGCCCCAGCATTTT. Translated: CASSLGGGIGNQPQHF.

This chain uses TRBV5-4 with TRBJ2-5, with 7 bases identical to TRBD1. The CDR3 consists of 14 residues. J was trimmed by 7 bases and V by 4 bases; bases with no gene match: 10. Germline lookup yields CDR1 SGHNT and CDR2 YYREEE (reference sequence). The DNA of the CDR3 is TGTGCCAGCAGCCCGTCACAGGGGACGGGGACCCAGTACTTC. It yields the protein CASSPSQGTGTQYF.

This chain uses TRBV5-6 with TRBJ2-3, with 7 bases fitting TRBD1. V lost 4 bases and J lost 6; bases outside the gene matches: 8. This CDR3 is 14 amino acids long. Germline assignment: CDR1 SGHDT and CDR2 YYEEEE. In nucleotides, the CDR3 is TGTGCCAGCAGCGTCTCCGACAGGGTTGATACGCAGTATTTT. Its protein is CASSVSDRVDTQYF.

The chain uses TRBV28 and TRBJ1-4; TRBD1 is a possible D gene (6 bases). The CDR3 is 14 residues long. Germline CDR1 is MDHEN and CDR2 is SYDVKM. V lost 8 bases, J lost 7 bases, and 17 bases lay in between. CDR3 in amino acids: CASAWGGAGEKLFF. In DNA, the CDR3 is TGTGCCAGCGCCTGGGGGGGCGCGGGTGAAAAACTGTTTTTT.

This clone was found once. This chain joins TRBV13 and TRBJ2-1, with TRBD1 identical over 7 bases. Germline-derived CDR1 and CDR2 are PRHDT and FYEKMQ (reference sequence). CDR3 length: 17 residues. J gave up 9 bases and V 0 bases, and 14 bases lay outside the gene matches. The CDR3 DNA sequence: TGTGCCAGCAGCTTAGGCCGGGGACAGTTGATAGGAGTTGAGCAGTTCTTC. It translates to CASSLGRGQLIGVEQFF.